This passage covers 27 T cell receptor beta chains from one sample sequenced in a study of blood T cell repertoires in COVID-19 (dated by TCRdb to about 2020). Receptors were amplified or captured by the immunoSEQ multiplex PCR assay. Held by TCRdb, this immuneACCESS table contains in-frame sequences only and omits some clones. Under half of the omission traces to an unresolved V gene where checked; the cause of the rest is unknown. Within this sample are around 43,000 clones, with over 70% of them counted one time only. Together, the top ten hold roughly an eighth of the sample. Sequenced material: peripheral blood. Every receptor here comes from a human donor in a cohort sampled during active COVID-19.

The CDR3 loop is CASSWGLAGVSDTQYF. The CDR3 nucleotides read TGTGCCAGCAGCTGGGGACTAGCGGGAGTATCAGATACGCAGTATTTT. The gene calls are TRBV11-3 and TRBJ2-3, with 14 bases identical to TRBD2. This CDR3 spans 16 amino acids. Germline lookup yields CDR1 SGHNT and CDR2 YENEEA. The ends lost 4 bases at V and 4 bases at J; junction bases unmatched: 4.

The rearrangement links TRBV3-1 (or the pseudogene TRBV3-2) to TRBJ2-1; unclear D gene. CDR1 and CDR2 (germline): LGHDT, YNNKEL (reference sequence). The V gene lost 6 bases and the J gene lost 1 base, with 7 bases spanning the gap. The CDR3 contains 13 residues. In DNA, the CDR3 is TGTGCCAGCAGTACGACATCCTACAATGAGCAGTTCTTC. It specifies CASSTTSYNEQFF.

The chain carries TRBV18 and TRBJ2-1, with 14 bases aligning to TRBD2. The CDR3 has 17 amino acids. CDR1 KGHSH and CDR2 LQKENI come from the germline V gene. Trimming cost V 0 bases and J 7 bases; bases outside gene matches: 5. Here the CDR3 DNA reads TGTGCCAGCTCACCACCGACTAGCGGGAGGGCCGAGAATGAGCAGTTCTTC. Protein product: CASSPPTSGRAENEQFF.

CDR3 residues: CAISGLDFTDTQYF. CDR3 DNA sequence: TGTGCCATCAGTGGGCTAGACTTCACAGATACGCAGTATTTT. The chain is built from TRBV10-3 and TRBJ2-3; no clear D. With 4 bases removed from V and 2 bases from J, the gap between germline ends came to 10 bases. CDR1 and CDR2 (germline): ENHRY, SYGVKD. This CDR3 has 14 residues.

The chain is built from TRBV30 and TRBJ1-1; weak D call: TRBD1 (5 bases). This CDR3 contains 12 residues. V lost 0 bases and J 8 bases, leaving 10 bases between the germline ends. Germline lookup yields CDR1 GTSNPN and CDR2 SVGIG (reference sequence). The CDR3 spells CAWSVQGVEAFF. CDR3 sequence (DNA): TGTGCCTGGAGTGTACAAGGGGTGGAAGCTTTCTTT.

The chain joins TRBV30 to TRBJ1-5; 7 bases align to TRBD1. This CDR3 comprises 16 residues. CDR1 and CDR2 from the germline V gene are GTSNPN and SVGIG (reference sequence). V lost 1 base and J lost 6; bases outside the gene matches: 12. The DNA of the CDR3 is TGTGCCTGGAGTGGGTCGGGCCTTCAGGGGGGTCAGCCCCAGCATTTT. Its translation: CAWSGSGLQGGQPQHF.

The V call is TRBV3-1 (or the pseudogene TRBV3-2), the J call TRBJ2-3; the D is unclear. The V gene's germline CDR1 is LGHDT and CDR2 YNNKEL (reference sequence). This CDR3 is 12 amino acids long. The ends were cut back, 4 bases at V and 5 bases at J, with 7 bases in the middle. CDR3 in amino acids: CASSPQRDTQYF. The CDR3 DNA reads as TGTGCCAGCAGCCCACAAAGAGATACGCAGTATTTT.

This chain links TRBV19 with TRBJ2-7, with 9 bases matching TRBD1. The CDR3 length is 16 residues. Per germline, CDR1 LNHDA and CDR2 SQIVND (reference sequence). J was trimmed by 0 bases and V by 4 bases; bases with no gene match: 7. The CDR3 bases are TGTGCCAGTAGTAGACAACAGGGGGCACCCTCCTACGAGCAGTACTTC. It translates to CASSRQQGAPSYEQYF.

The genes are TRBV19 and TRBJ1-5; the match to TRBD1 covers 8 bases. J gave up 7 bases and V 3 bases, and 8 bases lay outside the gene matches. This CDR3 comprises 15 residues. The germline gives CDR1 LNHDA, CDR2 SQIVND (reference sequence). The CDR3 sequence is CASSMVQGAHQPQHF. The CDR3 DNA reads TGTGCCAGTAGTATGGTGCAGGGGGCACACCAGCCCCAGCATTTT.

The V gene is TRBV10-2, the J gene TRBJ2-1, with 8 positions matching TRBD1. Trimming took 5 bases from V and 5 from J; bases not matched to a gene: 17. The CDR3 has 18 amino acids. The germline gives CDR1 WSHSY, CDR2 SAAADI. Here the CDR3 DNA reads TGCGCCAGCAGTCCCACCTCCGGGACAGGTGGTGAAGACAATGAGCAGTTCTTC. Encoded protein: CASSPTSGTGGEDNEQFF.

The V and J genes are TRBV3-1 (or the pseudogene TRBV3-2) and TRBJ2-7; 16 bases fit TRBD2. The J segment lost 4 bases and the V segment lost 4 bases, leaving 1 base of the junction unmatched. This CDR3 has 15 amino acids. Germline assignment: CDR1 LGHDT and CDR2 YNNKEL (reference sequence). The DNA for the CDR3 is TGTGCCAGCAGCCCGGGACTAGCGGGAGGGTACGAGCAGTACTTC. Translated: CASSPGLAGGYEQYF.

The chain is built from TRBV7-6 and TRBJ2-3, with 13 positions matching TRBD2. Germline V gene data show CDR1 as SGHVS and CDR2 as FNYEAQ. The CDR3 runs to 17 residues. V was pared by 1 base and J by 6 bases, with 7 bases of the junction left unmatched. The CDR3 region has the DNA TGTGCCAGCAGCTTAGGGACTAGCGGGAGTTTGCGTGATACGCAGTATTTT. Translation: CASSLGTSGSLRDTQYF.

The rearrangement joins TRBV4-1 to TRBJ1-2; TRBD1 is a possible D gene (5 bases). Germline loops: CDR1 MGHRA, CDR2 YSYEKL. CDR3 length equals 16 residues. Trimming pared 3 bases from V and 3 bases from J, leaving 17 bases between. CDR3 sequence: CASSHVVTAIDYGYTF. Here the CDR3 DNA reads TGCGCCAGCAGCCACGTAGTGACAGCCATCGACTATGGCTACACCTTC.

This chain's CDR3 is CASSFGLENYGYTF. In nucleotides, the CDR3 is TGTGCCAGCAGTTTTGGGCTGGAAAACTATGGCTACACCTTC. The gene calls are TRBV28 and TRBJ1-2; D call uncertain. The CDR3 runs to 14 residues. V lost 3 bases and J lost 2, with 10 bases in between. CDR1 and CDR2 (germline): MDHEN, SYDVKM.

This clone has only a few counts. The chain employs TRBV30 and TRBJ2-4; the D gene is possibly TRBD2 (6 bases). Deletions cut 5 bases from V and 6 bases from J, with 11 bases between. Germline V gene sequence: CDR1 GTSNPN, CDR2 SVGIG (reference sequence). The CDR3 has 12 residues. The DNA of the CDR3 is TGTGCCTGGGCTGGGGGAGGAAACATTCAGTACTTC. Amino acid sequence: CAWAGGGNIQYF.

For the CDR3, the DNA is TGTGCCAGCAGCAAAGAAGGCGGGGCGAACACTGAAGCTTTCTTT. Encoded protein: CASSKEGGANTEAFF. The chain couples TRBV21-1 to TRBJ1-1. TRBV21-1 corresponds to a pseudogene. The CDR3 sequence is 15 residues long.

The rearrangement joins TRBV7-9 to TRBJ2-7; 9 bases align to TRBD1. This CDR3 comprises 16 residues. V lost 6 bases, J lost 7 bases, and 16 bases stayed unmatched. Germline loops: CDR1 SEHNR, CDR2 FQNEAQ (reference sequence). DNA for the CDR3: TGTGCCAGCAGGAAAAAAATCGGGACAGGGTTGGGGGAGCAGTACTTC. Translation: CASRKKIGTGLGEQYF.

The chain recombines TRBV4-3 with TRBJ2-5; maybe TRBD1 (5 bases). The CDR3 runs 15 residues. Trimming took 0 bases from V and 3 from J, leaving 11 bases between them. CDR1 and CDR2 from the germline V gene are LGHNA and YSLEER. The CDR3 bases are TGCGCCAGCAGCCAAGATAAGGACACCGAAGAGACCCAGTACTTC. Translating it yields CASSQDKDTEETQYF.

The CDR3 here is CASSPPLEGSGNTGELFF. The CDR3 DNA sequence: TGTGCCAGCAGCCCCCCACTGGAGGGGTCGGGGAACACCGGGGAGCTGTTTTTT. The rearrangement links TRBV3-1 (or the pseudogene TRBV3-2) to TRBJ2-2; possibly TRBD2 for D (6 bases). CDR1 is LGHDT and CDR2 is YNNKEL in the germline V gene (reference sequence). The CDR3 spans 18 residues. V dropped 4 bases and J dropped 1 base, with 19 bases sitting between them.

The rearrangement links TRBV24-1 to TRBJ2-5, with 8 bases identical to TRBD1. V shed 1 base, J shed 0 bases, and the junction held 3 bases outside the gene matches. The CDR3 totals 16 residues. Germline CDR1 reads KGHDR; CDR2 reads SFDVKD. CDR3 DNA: TGTGCCACCAGTGATTTTGGGACAGGTAACCAAGAGACCCAGTACTTC. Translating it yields CATSDFGTGNQETQYF.

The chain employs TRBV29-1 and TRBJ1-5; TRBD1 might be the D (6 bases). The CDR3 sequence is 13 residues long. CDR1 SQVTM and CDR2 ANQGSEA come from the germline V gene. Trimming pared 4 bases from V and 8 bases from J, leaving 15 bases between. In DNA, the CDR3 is TGCAGCGTTGGCTCGGGGGGCTCCAAGCCCCAGCATTTT. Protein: CSVGSGGSKPQHF.

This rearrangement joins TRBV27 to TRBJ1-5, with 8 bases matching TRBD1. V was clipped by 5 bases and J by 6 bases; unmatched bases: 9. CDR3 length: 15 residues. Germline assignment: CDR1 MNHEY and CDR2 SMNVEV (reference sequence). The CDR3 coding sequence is TGTGCCAGCAGTCCCCAGGGGGCGCCTGGTCAGCCCCAGCATTTT. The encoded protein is CASSPQGAPGQPQHF.

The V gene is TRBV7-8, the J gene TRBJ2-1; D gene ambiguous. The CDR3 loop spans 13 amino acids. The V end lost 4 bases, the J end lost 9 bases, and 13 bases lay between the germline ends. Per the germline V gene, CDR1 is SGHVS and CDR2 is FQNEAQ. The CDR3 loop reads CASSWAAHSEQFF. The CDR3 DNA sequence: TGTGCCAGCAGCTGGGCTGCCCACAGTGAGCAGTTCTTC.

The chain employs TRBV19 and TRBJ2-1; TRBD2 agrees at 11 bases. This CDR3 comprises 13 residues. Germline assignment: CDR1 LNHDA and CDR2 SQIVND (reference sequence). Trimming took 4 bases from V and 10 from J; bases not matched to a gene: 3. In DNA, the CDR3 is TGTGCCAGTAGTAGACTAGCGGGACGGGAGCAGTTCTTC. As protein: CASSRLAGREQFF.

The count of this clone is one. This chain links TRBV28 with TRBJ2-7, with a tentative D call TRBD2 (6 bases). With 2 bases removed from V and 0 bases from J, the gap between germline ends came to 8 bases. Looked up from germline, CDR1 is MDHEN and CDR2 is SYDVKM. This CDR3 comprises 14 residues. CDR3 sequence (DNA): TGTGCCAGCAGTTTAGTAGCGGCCTCCTACGAGCAGTACTTC. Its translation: CASSLVAASYEQYF.

CDR3 in amino acids: CASSQGTGARETQYF. CDR3 sequence (DNA): TGTGCCAGCAGCCAAGGTACAGGGGCTCGGGAGACCCAGTACTTC. The V call is TRBV7-7, the J call TRBJ2-5; TRBD1 matches at 7 bases. J was trimmed by 5 bases and V by 5 bases; bases with no gene match: 11. Germline V gives CDR1 SSHAT, CDR2 FNYEAQ (reference sequence). This CDR3 is 15 amino acids long.

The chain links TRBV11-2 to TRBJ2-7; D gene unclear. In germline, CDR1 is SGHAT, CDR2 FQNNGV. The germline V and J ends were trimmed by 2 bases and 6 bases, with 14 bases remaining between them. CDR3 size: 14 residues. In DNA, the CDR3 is TGTGCCAGCAGCTTAATGTATCAGATTTCCGAGCAGTACTTC. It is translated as CASSLMYQISEQYF. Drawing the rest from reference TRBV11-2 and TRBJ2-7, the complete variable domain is EAGVAQSPRYKIIEKRQSVAFWCNPISGHATLYWYQQILGQGPKLLIQFQNNGVVDDSQLPKDRFSAERLKGVDSTLKIQPAKLEDSAVYLCASSLMYQISEQYFGPGTRLTVT.